These 31 T cell receptor beta chains came from one sample sequenced in a study of blood T cells in healthy people across ages. Together with a sample-barcoded 5' primer, a J-beta primer mix was included in a second PCR lasting roughly 6 to 12 cycles. MiXCR, applied by TCRdb to the 5' RACE reads, yields one record per CDR3 protein. This table has about 1.5 million distinct CDR3 sequences, around 40% appearing once. Sequenced: blood. The receptors come from a woman between 18 and 30 years old in good health.

This CDR3 is CASSPNADPFGYTF. The CDR3 DNA is TGTGCCAGCAGCCCAAATGCCGATCCGTTTGGCTACACCTTC. The genes are TRBV27 and TRBJ1-2; no definite D call. This CDR3 region has 14 residues. V was pared by 6 bases and J by 7 bases, with 18 bases between. The V gene's germline CDR1 is MNHEY and CDR2 SMNVEV (reference sequence).

This chain uses TRBV29-1 with TRBJ2-1, with D possibly matching TRBD2 (5 bases). There are 13 residues in the CDR3. V lost 5 bases, J lost 9 bases, and 17 bases lay in between. CDR1 is SQVTM, CDR2 ANQGSEA, per germline. The chain's CDR3 is CSVPEAAGREQFF. CDR3 nucleotides: TGCAGCGTTCCGGAGGCCGCTGGGCGTGAGCAGTTCTTC.

This clonotype was counted between two and nine times. DNA for the CDR3: TGTGCCAGCAGCCGACCGGGACGGAACTATGGCTACACCTTC. Translation: CASSRPGRNYGYTF. The chain couples TRBV6-5 to TRBJ1-2; D possibly corresponds to TRBD1 (5 bases). The V and J ends lost 6 bases and 2 bases respectively, with 13 bases between them. Germline V gene sequence: CDR1 MNHEY, CDR2 SVGAGI. The CDR3 runs to 14 residues.

The rearrangement links TRBV7-2 to TRBJ2-2, with 10 bases identical to TRBD2. The CDR3 sequence is 15 residues long. CDR1 and CDR2 (germline): SGHTA, FQGNSA. J lost 5 bases, V lost 2 bases, and 2 bases had no gene match. The CDR3 loop reads CASSLPSGSTGELFF. The DNA of the CDR3 is TGTGCCAGCAGCTTACCTAGCGGGAGTACCGGGGAGCTGTTTTTT.

This clonotype was counted only a few times. V and J are TRBV20-1 and TRBJ1-4; TRBD1 agrees at 7 bases. Germline CDR1 is DFQATT and CDR2 is SNEGSKA (reference sequence). This CDR3 region has 13 residues. V gave up 4 bases and J gave up 5 bases; unmatched junction bases: 4. The CDR3 loop is CSATGQINEKLFF. The CDR3 nucleotides read TGCAGTGCTACGGGACAGATCAATGAAAAACTGTTTTTT.

This clonotype was seen only a few times. The genes are TRBV6-2 or TRBV6-3 and TRBJ2-1; D call uncertain. V lost 4 bases to trimming and J lost 5 bases, with 6 bases between them. CDR3 size: 12 residues. Germline CDR1 MNHEY, CDR2 SVGEGT. As DNA, the CDR3 is TGTGCCAGCAGTTTCACCCACAATGAGCAGTTCTTC. This sequence encodes CASSFTHNEQFF.

CDR3 DNA sequence: TGTGCCAGCAGCCACTCTGTCAACGAGCAGTACTTC. It encodes CASSHSVNEQYF. The chain employs TRBV6-2 or TRBV6-3 and TRBJ2-4; no clear D gene. The DNA end is a closer match to TRBJ2-7, so the J assignment may be wrong. This CDR3 comprises 12 residues. Germline V gene lookup returns CDR1 MNHEY and CDR2 SVGEGT.

J is TRBJ2-3 and V is TRBV5-1; unclear D gene. Germline CDR1 reads SGHRS; CDR2 reads YFSETQ. Trimming cost V 2 bases and J 5 bases, with 9 bases left between them. CDR3 length: 13 residues. The DNA for the CDR3 is TGCGCCAGCAGCTTCTTCCAAGGAGATACGCAGTATTTT. The encoded protein is CASSFFQGDTQYF.

This clonotype showed up just a few times. This chain links TRBV12-3 or TRBV12-4 with TRBJ1-2; 7 nucleotides match TRBD1. V was clipped by 6 bases and J by 7 bases; unmatched bases: 11. CDR3 length equals 14 residues. Written as DNA, the CDR3 is TGTGCCAGCAGGCGCCAACAGGGGATTCCTGGCTACACCTTC. Residues: CASRRQQGIPGYTF.

Of note for this clonotype: This sequence may be a read error, since a much larger clone differs from it by one base. The rearrangement joins TRBV7-2 to TRBJ2-3; D perhaps matches TRBD2 (6 bases). Germline V gives CDR1 SGHTA, CDR2 FQGNSA. V was trimmed by 3 bases and J by 4 bases, leaving 14 bases between them. The CDR3 has 15 residues. The CDR3 DNA sequence: TGTGCCAGCAGCTTGCTAGCGCAGAGCGCAGATACGCAGTATTTT. Amino acid sequence: CASSLLAQSADTQYF.

The rearrangement links TRBV2 to TRBJ2-7; 10 bases agree with TRBD2. The CDR3 spans 19 residues. The germline gives CDR1 SNHLY, CDR2 FYNNEI. Trimming took 3 bases from V and 10 from J; bases not matched to a gene: 24. CDR3 protein: CASSEEVFLSGRELSSQYF. CDR3 DNA: TGTGCCAGCAGTGAGGAAGTGTTCCTGAGCGGGAGGGAATTATCCTCTCAGTACTTC.

The chain links TRBV6-2 or TRBV6-3 to TRBJ1-5; 9 nucleotides align to TRBD1. J was trimmed by 1 base and V by 4 bases; bases with no gene match: 5. CDR1 MNHEY and CDR2 SVGEGT come from the germline V gene. CDR3 length: 16 residues. CDR3: CASSSRGTGSNQPQHF. The CDR3 nucleotides read TGTGCCAGCAGTTCCCGTGGGACAGGGAGCAATCAGCCCCAGCATTTT.

The chain uses TRBV11-2 and TRBJ1-2; the match to TRBD1 covers 7 bases. The CDR3 has 15 amino acids. V was pared by 1 base and J by 6 bases, with 8 bases of the junction left unmatched. From germline, CDR1 is SGHAT and CDR2 FQNNGV. CDR3 residues: CASSLVSGQTNGYTF. Written as DNA, the CDR3 is TGTGCCAGCAGCTTAGTTTCGGGACAGACTAATGGCTACACCTTC. Full variable domain (missing parts from reference TRBV11-2 and TRBJ1-2): EAGVAQSPRYKIIEKRQSVAFWCNPISGHATLYWYQQILGQGPKLLIQFQNNGVVDDSQLPKDRFSAERLKGVDSTLKIQPAKLEDSAVYLCASSLVSGQTNGYTFGSGTRLTVV.

CDR3 loop: CAWSDKTSGTPDTQYF. The CDR3 nucleotides read TGTGCCTGGAGTGACAAGACTAGCGGGACCCCAGATACGCAGTATTTT. The chain joins TRBV30 to TRBJ2-3; 11 bases align to TRBD2. The ends lost 1 base at V and 4 bases at J; junction bases unmatched: 7. The CDR3 extends over 16 amino acids. Germline V gene data show CDR1 as GTSNPN and CDR2 as SVGIG (reference sequence).

J is TRBJ2-7 and V is TRBV3-1, with D perhaps TRBD1 or TRBD2 (6 bases each). CDR3 size: 14 residues. Per the germline V gene, CDR1 is LGHDT and CDR2 is YNNKEL (reference sequence). V lost 5 bases and J 2 bases, leaving 13 bases between the germline ends. The CDR3: CASSTGAGPYEQYF. In nucleotides, the CDR3 is TGTGCCAGCAGCACGGGGGCGGGTCCCTACGAGCAGTACTTC.

This clonotype showed up just a few times. The chain couples TRBV27 to TRBJ1-5, with TRBD1 identical over 7 bases. This CDR3 region has 13 residues. V shed 0 bases, J shed 12 bases, and the junction held 5 bases outside the gene matches. Germline values: CDR1 MNHEY, CDR2 SMNVEV (reference sequence). The CDR3 loop is CASSLSYRGDQHF. The CDR3 bases are TGTGCCAGCAGTTTATCGTACAGGGGCGACCAGCATTTT.

This clonotype was recorded once. The chain employs TRBV7-9 and TRBJ1-5, with TRBD1 matching 12 bases. J gave up 4 bases and V 5 bases, and 9 bases lay outside the gene matches. Germline loops: CDR1 SEHNR, CDR2 FQNEAQ (reference sequence). This CDR3 comprises 17 residues. CDR3 sequence: CASSLGQGASSNQPQHF. The CDR3 DNA reads TGTGCCAGCAGCCTGGGACAGGGGGCATCATCTAATCAGCCCCAGCATTTT.

The rearrangement links TRBV29-1 to TRBJ2-1, with TRBD2 matching 12 bases. The J call may be mistaken, given a closer DNA end match to TRBJ2-7. The CDR3 totals 16 residues. Germline V gene sequence: CDR1 SQVTM, CDR2 ANQGSEA. The CDR3 nucleotides read TGCAGCGGCTGGACTAGCGGGACTAACTCCTACAATGAGCAGTACTTC. Residues: CSGWTSGTNSYNEQYF.

Turning to this clonotype: The CDR3 ends on some other residue instead of the conserved phenylalanine or tryptophan, so this is likely a read error. DNA for the CDR3: TGCAGTGCTAGAGATCGGAAGGGCGTAGGCGATGAGCAGTTCTTA. It is translated as CSARDRKGVGDEQFL. The rearrangement uses TRBV20-1 and TRBJ2-1; D unresolved. The CDR3 length is 15 residues. V was clipped by 0 bases and J by 8 bases, with 17 bases between them. Germline assignment: CDR1 DFQATT and CDR2 SNEGSKA (reference sequence).

V is TRBV29-1 and J is TRBJ2-7; 9 nucleotides align to TRBD2. V lost 4 bases to trimming and J lost 4 bases; unmatched junction nucleotides: 8. This CDR3 has 14 amino acids. Germline CDR1 and CDR2: SQVTM and ANQGSEA. The CDR3 reads CSVAGGTSRYEQYF. The CDR3 nucleotides are TGCAGCGTTGCAGGTGGGACTAGCCGGTACGAGCAGTACTTC.

V gene TRBV29-1 combines with J gene TRBJ2-1, with 14 nucleotides matching TRBD2. The CDR3 consists of 15 residues. The germline gives CDR1 SQVTM, CDR2 ANQGSEA. Losses at the gene ends were 4 bases for V and 7 bases for J; bases not matched to a gene: 6. The CDR3: CSVATSGRARNEQFF. As DNA, the CDR3 is TGCAGCGTTGCGACTAGCGGGAGGGCCAGGAATGAGCAGTTCTTC.

This clonotype has more than one count but fewer than ten. The chain uses TRBV7-2 and TRBJ2-7; tentatively, D is TRBD1 (6 bases). V lost 1 base and J lost 0, with 16 bases in between. CDR1 is SGHTA and CDR2 is FQGNSA in the germline V gene. CDR3 size: 17 residues. Written as DNA, the CDR3 is TGTGCCAGCAGCTTAGGGGACCAGGGGCCCTACTCCTACGAGCAGTACTTC. It yields the protein CASSLGDQGPYSYEQYF.

This clonotype was observed a few times. The V and J genes are TRBV5-1 and TRBJ1-2, with 9 bases aligning to TRBD1. The CDR3 sequence is 16 residues long. The J segment lost 2 bases and the V segment lost 0 bases, leaving 5 bases of the junction unmatched. Per the germline V gene, CDR1 is SGHRS and CDR2 is YFSETQ. The CDR3 nucleotides read TGCGCCAGCAGCTTGGGCGGGACAGGGAGCAACTATGGCTACACCTTC. It yields the protein CASSLGGTGSNYGYTF.

In its sample, this clonotype was seen a few times. The V and J genes are TRBV24-1 and TRBJ2-1; 8 positions match TRBD1. Germline V gene sequence: CDR1 KGHDR, CDR2 SFDVKD. The CDR3 covers 16 residues. V lost 9 bases to trimming and J lost 6 bases; unmatched junction nucleotides: 15. This CDR3 is CATGQTRTGLLNEQFF. The CDR3 nucleotides read TGTGCCACCGGTCAAACCCGGACAGGGTTGCTCAATGAGCAGTTCTTC.

This clonotype was observed a few times. The genes are TRBV12-3 or TRBV12-4 and TRBJ2-7; D unclear. Trimming pared 7 bases from V and 3 bases from J, leaving 13 bases between. The CDR3 covers 13 residues. CDR3 sequence (DNA): TGTGCCAGCAAGGCGAACACCAACTACGAGCAGTACTTC. It is translated as CASKANTNYEQYF.

The chain joins TRBV7-2 to TRBJ1-2; no reliable D call. The CDR3 spans 15 residues. Looked up from germline, CDR1 is SGHTA and CDR2 is FQGNSA. Trimming cost V 0 bases and J 6 bases, with 14 bases left between them. The CDR3 sequence is CASSLAWVGANGYTF. Here the CDR3 DNA reads TGTGCCAGCAGCTTAGCATGGGTTGGAGCTAATGGCTACACCTTC.

This chain joins TRBV7-2 and TRBJ1-2; 9 bases are shared with TRBD1. The CDR3 contains 15 residues. The J segment lost 3 bases and the V segment lost 8 bases, leaving 10 bases of the junction unmatched. In germline, CDR1 is SGHTA, CDR2 FQGNSA. The CDR3 is CASGTMTGGHYGYTF. The CDR3 DNA follows: TGTGCCAGCGGCACCATGACAGGGGGACACTATGGCTACACCTTC.

This chain's CDR3 is CASSTDRDRSNEKLFF. Written as DNA, the CDR3 is TGTGCCAGCAGCACCGACCGGGACAGGAGTAATGAAAAACTGTTTTTT. V usage is TRBV7-9 and J usage is TRBJ1-4, with 8 positions matching TRBD1. Germline lookup yields CDR1 SEHNR and CDR2 FQNEAQ (reference sequence). The CDR3 is 16 amino acids. The trim removed 5 bases at V and 4 bases at J, leaving 9 bases unmatched.

This chain links TRBV29-1 with TRBJ2-2; 7 bases align to TRBD2. With V trimmed by 3 bases and J by 4 bases, 8 bases remained unmatched. From germline, CDR1 is SQVTM and CDR2 ANQGSEA. The CDR3 covers 15 residues. CDR3 coding DNA: TGCAGCGTTGAGAGGTGGGGGACTACCACCGGGGAGCTGTTTTTT. Translating it yields CSVERWGTTTGELFF.

This clonotype appeared once. The chain carries TRBV2 and TRBJ1-2; a weak D match, TRBD1 (5 bases). Trimming removed 7 bases from V and 3 bases from J, with 12 bases in between. Per the germline V gene, CDR1 is SNHLY and CDR2 is FYNNEI. The CDR3 is 13 residues long. CDR3 loop: CASIGTEYYGYTF. Here the CDR3 DNA reads TGTGCCAGCATCGGGACGGAATACTATGGCTACACCTTC.

The sample holds many counts of this clonotype. CDR3 sequence reads: CASSLRTDSNQPQHF. CDR3 DNA: TGTGCCAGCAGTTTAAGGACAGATAGCAATCAGCCCCAGCATTTT. This chain uses TRBV28 with TRBJ1-5; D perhaps matches TRBD1 (6 bases). The CDR3 extends over 15 amino acids. Trimming cost V 2 bases and J 0 bases, with 8 bases left between them. The germline V gene encodes CDR1 MDHEN and CDR2 SYDVKM.